This T cell receptor (beta chain) emerged from a study of blood T cells in healthy people across ages. A second about 6 to 12 cycle PCR used barcoded and J-beta primers. TCRdb analysed the 5' RACE reads with MiXCR anew, one entry per CDR3 protein. This table has about 780,000 distinct CDR3 sequences, less than 60% appearing once. V dropped 4 bases and J dropped 4; count of bases not matched to a gene: 4. This CDR3 comprises 14 residues. Germline-derived CDR1 and CDR2 are SQVTM and ANQGSEA. This rearrangement joins TRBV29-1 to TRBJ2-2, with TRBD2 identical over 9 bases. Source material: blood. This TCR derives from a man older than 75 in good health. The CDR3 region has the DNA TGCAGCGTTGTACGCGGGAGGGCCACCGGGGAGCTGTTTTTT. This codes for CSVVRGRATGELFF.